The clone carrying this T cell receptor (beta chain) was recorded once. Its antigen is not identified. This entry comes from a study of CD8 T cells in Susac syndrome. An amount of RNA that ranged from about 0.45 to 1 ug was reverse transcribed with random hexamers. An immunoSEQ multiplex PCR amplified TCR beta CDR3 over 54 Vbeta and 13 Jbeta. In TCRdb, the immunoSEQ multiplex PCR reads were re-called with MiXCR into one record per CDR3 protein. This sample has about 290,000 distinct CDR3 sequences, with about 88% found just once. Whole-study results and caveats: The authors acknowledged that their TCR sequencing and HLA analysis involved a relatively small number of individuals.

CD8+ and CD4+ T cells from blood underwent TCR beta sequencing. This receptor was taken from a human donor with multiple sclerosis. Sequencing used CD8+ T cells from PBMCs.

The CDR3 nucleotides are TGCAGTGGTAAAAGTTGGAATGAAGAGACCCAGTACTTC. Translated: CSGKSWNEETQYF. The V and J genes are TRBV20-1 and TRBJ2-5; D unresolved. The CDR3 contains 13 residues. V gave up 7 bases and J gave up 3 bases, with 15 bases separating them. Germline assignment: CDR1 DFQATT and CDR2 SNEGSKA (reference sequence).